The clone carrying this TCR beta chain was detected a few times. What was amplified from RNA transcripts were TCR beta CDR3 regions. RT-PCR in the first round (using the HTBI primer set) targeted the TCR CDR3. Each CDR3 protein gets one entry after TCRdb re-called the multiplex PCR reads with MiXCR. The profile shows about 640,000 distinct CDR3 sequences, 20% to 25% of them singletons. CDR3 length equals 16 residues. With V trimmed by 4 bases and J by 6 bases, 12 bases remained unmatched. Germline V gene lookup returns CDR1 SEHNR and CDR2 FQNEAQ (reference sequence). The entry originates in a study of T cells in Graves' hyperthyroidism and ophthalmopathy.

The sample comprised blood. The V call is TRBV7-9, the J call TRBJ2-1; 7 nucleotides match TRBD1. The source is a man aged 25 to 45 with Graves' ophthalmopathy. CDR3 bases: TGTGCCAGCAGCTCGAGACAGGGAATAGCCCTCAATGAGCAGTTCTTC. It encodes CASSSRQGIALNEQFF.